This T cell receptor beta chain is from a study of blood T cell repertoires in COVID-19. Looking at the study overall: T cells, B-cell-depleted T cells, or PBMCs provided the cDNA or gDNA that served as material.

Everyone who took part was roughly 18 to 89 years old, and they came from about two dozen US areas. Using immunoSEQ multiplex PCR, the repertoire was profiled, and TCRdb retains in-frame clones only, with some absent. The sample includes 200,000 to 250,000 clones, approximately 86% seen only once; the top ten take around 15%. The CDR3 runs 13 residues. V dropped 6 bases and J dropped 0 bases, with 6 bases sitting between them. In germline, CDR1 is MNHEY, CDR2 SVGAGI. The rearrangement joins TRBV6-5 to TRBJ2-1; no definite D call. The sequencing sample was made of PBMCs or T cells enriched from blood (not recorded which). The TCR originated in a woman aged 50 to 60 with acute COVID-19. The CDR3 spells CASRWSSYNEQFF. As DNA, the CDR3 is TGTGCCAGCAGGTGGAGCTCCTACAATGAGCAGTTCTTC.